The entry that follows covers one T cell receptor (beta chain) sequence. Its antigen is not known. This entry comes from a study of T cell responses to AZD1222 COVID-19 vaccine. Broader study findings: Scientists sampled the repertoires only once the peak T cell response had passed.

Losses at the gene ends were 2 bases for V and 3 bases for J; bases not matched to a gene: 2. CDR3 length: 15 amino acids. Per the germline V gene, CDR1 is KGHSH and CDR2 is LQKENI. The assay was immunoSEQ multiplex PCR, and TCRdb's table has in-frame clones only and misses some. The data show some 130,000 clones, over 75% seen once. The sequence was collected from an adult in good health. The specimen comprised peripheral blood, sampled on day 0 of MenACWY control vaccination. The gene calls are TRBV18 and TRBJ2-7; 12 positions match TRBD2. CDR3 amino acids: CASSPSSGRVYEQYF. CDR3 nucleotides: TGTGCCAGCTCACCATCTAGCGGGAGGGTCTACGAGCAGTACTTC.